This T cell receptor beta chain was observed in a study of OX40 agonist ivuxolimab in advanced cancers. Libraries were prepared by immunoSEQ multiplex PCR; TCRdb keeps only in-frame clonotypes and omits some of them. Of about 80,000 clones in the sample, 90% were seen once. Per germline, CDR1 SGHVS and CDR2 FNYEAQ. The junction had 9 bases not matched to a gene; V was cut back by 1 base and J by 0 bases. The CDR3 totals 18 residues. Sequencing was performed on CD4+ or CD8+ T cells sorted from blood, taken in a trial of the OX40 agonist ivuxolimab. This TCR came from an adult with an advanced solid tumor such as melanoma, head and neck, liver or kidney cancer. The chain employs TRBV7-6 and TRBJ2-4; 7 bases align to TRBD1. CDR3 nucleotide sequence: TGTGCCAGCAGCTTAGAAGGGGGCGGTACCTTAGCCAAAAACATTCAGTACTTC. Encoded protein: CASSLEGGGTLAKNIQYF.